The 22 T cell receptor beta chains in this list originate from one sample, sequenced in a study of T cells after yellow fever vaccination. From the 5' RACE reads, TCRdb called clonotypes with MiXCR, one entry per CDR3 protein. The repertoire holds roughly 120,000 distinct CDR3 sequences, with roughly 7.9% as singletons. The starting material was CD4+ T cells sorted from PBMCs, obtained more than 40 days after the first yellow fever vaccination. These TCRs come from a man aged 18 to 30 who received the YFV17D yellow fever vaccine.

This clonotype was detected ten times or more. The chain has TRBV18 and TRBJ1-5; 10 nucleotides match TRBD1. CDR3 length: 15 residues. Germline CDR1 reads KGHSH; CDR2 reads LQKENI. Trimming removed 3 bases from V and 4 bases from J; junction bases left unmatched: 3. The CDR3 region is CASSPDRGKNQPQHF. In DNA form, the CDR3 reads TGTGCCAGCTCACCGGACAGGGGGAAGAATCAGCCCCAGCATTTT.

Only one count was recorded for this clonotype. A much more abundant neighbour one base away suggests this may be a read error. The CDR3 DNA sequence: TGCGCCAGCAGCCAGGCCCGAACTGTTCAGACCCAGCATTTT. Protein sequence: CASSQARTVQTQHF. This chain connects TRBV4-1 to TRBJ1-5; the D is unclear. CDR3 length: 14 amino acids. Germline V gene sequence: CDR1 MGHRA, CDR2 YSYEKL.

This clonotype was counted many times. This chain links TRBV20-1 with TRBJ2-1; 7 nucleotides match TRBD1. J was trimmed by 6 bases and V by 7 bases; bases with no gene match: 6. Per germline, CDR1 DFQATT and CDR2 SNEGSKA (reference sequence). CDR3 length: 12 amino acids. CDR3 in amino acids: CSGTGTVNEQFF. In DNA form, the CDR3 reads TGCAGTGGGACCGGGACAGTCAATGAGCAGTTCTTC.

At least ten counts were recorded for this clonotype. This sequence joins TRBV18 and TRBJ1-6; D unresolved. V dropped 2 bases and J dropped 10 bases, with 21 bases sitting between them. Looked up from germline, CDR1 is KGHSH and CDR2 is LQKENI. The CDR3 is made up of 17 amino acids. The CDR3 coding sequence is TGTGCCAGCTCACCATCAGTCCGGTTGGGTGAGGACTCACCCCTCCACTTT. It codes for CASSPSVRLGEDSPLHF.

This clonotype has a count of ten or more. The rearrangement uses TRBV7-8 and TRBJ2-7; D is perhaps TRBD2 (6 bases). Germline CDR1 is SGHVS and CDR2 is FQNEAQ. Deletions cut 0 bases from V and 6 bases from J, with 9 bases between. The CDR3 contains 13 residues. The CDR3 bases are TGTGCCAGCAGCTTAGCGACTAGGAGCGAGCAGTACTTC. Encoded protein: CASSLATRSEQYF.

This clonotype counts as medium-sized. Sequence at one end of the junction differs from germline and may be a read error. The rearrangement joins TRBV5-1 to TRBJ2-5; D gene unclear. This CDR3 has 11 amino acids. Germline V gives CDR1 SGHRS, CDR2 YFSETQ. As DNA, the CDR3 is TGTGCCAGCAGCCTCCAAGAGACCCAGTACTTC. The encoded protein is CASSLQETQYF.

In its sample, this clonotype was seen many times. The chain employs TRBV29-1 and TRBJ2-3; D call uncertain. This CDR3 comprises 14 residues. Germline V lookup: CDR1 SQVTM, CDR2 ANQGSEA. V shed 5 bases and J shed 0 bases, with 12 bases lying between them. The CDR3 bases are TGCAGCGTTAGGGCGAGGCTTAGCACAGATACGCAGTATTTT. It translates to CSVRARLSTDTQYF.

This clonotype was counted at least ten times. The chain recombines TRBV4-3 with TRBJ2-2; TRBD2 is a possible D gene (7 bases). V lost 4 bases to trimming and J lost 7 bases, with 22 bases between them. Germline V gene sequence: CDR1 LGHNA, CDR2 YSLEER. The CDR3 runs to 17 residues. The CDR3 sequence: CASSLLVGGGEGGELFF. In nucleotides, the CDR3 is TGCGCCAGCAGCCTCCTAGTAGGCGGGGGCGAGGGCGGGGAGCTGTTTTTT.

This clonotype came up many times. The chain uses TRBV18 and TRBJ2-5; 8 bases match TRBD1. V shed 3 bases, J shed 6 bases, and the junction held 15 bases outside the gene matches. Per germline, CDR1 KGHSH and CDR2 LQKENI. This CDR3 comprises 17 residues. For the CDR3, the DNA is TGTGCCAGCTCACCCCTCGTGTCCGGACAGGGCGGGCAGACCCAGTACTTC. Amino acids: CASSPLVSGQGGQTQYF.

Ten or more counts support this clonotype. The V gene is TRBV11-3, the J gene TRBJ2-5; 7 positions match TRBD2. Trimming cost V 4 bases and J 4 bases; bases outside gene matches: 9. Germline values: CDR1 SGHNT, CDR2 YENEEA. The CDR3 loop spans 15 amino acids. The CDR3 coding sequence is TGTGCCAGCAGCTCGGGGACTATTTTATCAGAGACCCAGTACTTC. Its protein is CASSSGTILSETQYF.

This clonotype was recorded at least ten times. The CDR3 coding sequence is TGTGCCAGCAGCCAACAGGGGATCGGGGAGCTGTTTTTT. Its protein is CASSQQGIGELFF. The chain combines TRBV3-1 with TRBJ2-2; a weak D match, TRBD1 (6 bases). CDR3 size: 13 residues. The V end lost 2 bases, the J end lost 7 bases, and 8 bases lay between the germline ends. Looked up from germline, CDR1 is LGHDT and CDR2 is YNNKEL (reference sequence).

J is TRBJ1-4 and V is TRBV6-2 or TRBV6-3; D ambiguous. The CDR3 extends over 14 amino acids. CDR1 and CDR2 from the germline V gene are MNHEY and SVGEGT. The germline V and J ends were trimmed by 2 bases and 6 bases, with 10 bases remaining between them. CDR3 amino acids: CASSYGGFYEKLFF. The DNA of the CDR3 is TGTGCCAGCAGTTACGGAGGCTTTTATGAAAAACTGTTTTTT.

The chain employs TRBV14 and TRBJ2-1, with D unclear. V was trimmed by 0 bases and J by 10 bases, leaving 10 bases between them. The CDR3 contains 13 residues. From germline, CDR1 is SGHDN and CDR2 FVKESK. The CDR3 DNA reads as TGTGCCAGCAGCCAAGATAATGCATGGGAGCAGTTCTTC. It translates to CASSQDNAWEQFF.

This clonotype was counted many times. The chain couples TRBV7-2 to TRBJ2-7; perhaps D is TRBD1 or TRBD2 (5 bases each). V dropped 1 base and J dropped 4 bases, with 14 bases sitting between them. The CDR3 has 15 residues. Germline lookup yields CDR1 SGHTA and CDR2 FQGNSA. The CDR3 protein is CASSLVGDGEYEQYF. CDR3 sequence (DNA): TGTGCCAGCAGCTTAGTCGGGGACGGGGAATACGAGCAGTACTTC.

This clonotype was counted between two and nine times. This chain links TRBV19 with TRBJ1-2, with TRBD1 matching 8 bases. Trimming at V came to 2 bases and at J to 7 bases, leaving 3 bases not matched to a gene. CDR1 and CDR2 (germline): LNHDA, SQIVND (reference sequence). This CDR3 region has 13 residues. The CDR3 sequence is CASSIRQGAGYTF. The CDR3 bases are TGTGCCAGTAGTATACGGCAGGGGGCTGGCTACACCTTC.

In this sample, this clonotype turned up many times. The chain uses TRBV6-2 or TRBV6-3 and TRBJ2-1, with 13 bases matching TRBD2. The CDR3 sequence is 14 residues long. Losses at the gene ends were 8 bases for V and 4 bases for J; bases not matched to a gene: 2. In germline, CDR1 is MNHEY, CDR2 SVGEGT. The CDR3 loop reads CASQGLAGYNEQFF. CDR3 sequence (DNA): TGTGCCAGCCAGGGACTAGCGGGGTACAATGAGCAGTTCTTC.

This clonotype has only a few counts. The chain employs TRBV6-2 or TRBV6-3 and TRBJ2-5; D is unresolved. The CDR3 covers 13 residues. Trimming removed 5 bases at V and 5 bases at J, with 12 bases between. Germline CDR1 MNHEY, CDR2 SVGEGT. The CDR3 protein is CASSQPPTETQYF. CDR3 nucleotides: TGTGCCAGCAGTCAGCCCCCTACGGAGACCCAGTACTTC.

At least ten counts were recorded for this clonotype. The chain joins TRBV19 to TRBJ2-1; no clear D gene. Germline V lookup: CDR1 LNHDA, CDR2 SQIVND (reference sequence). The CDR3 has 14 amino acids. V was pared by 6 bases and J by 4 bases, with 13 bases between. The DNA of the CDR3 is TGTGCCAGTAGCCTTCCTCCAGTTTACAATGAGCAGTTCTTC. Protein sequence: CASSLPPVYNEQFF.

At least ten counts were recorded for this clonotype. The chain carries TRBV9 and TRBJ2-7; 8 nucleotides match TRBD1. The ends lost 0 bases at V and 0 bases at J; junction bases unmatched: 2. The CDR3 is made up of 15 amino acids. Germline V gives CDR1 SGDLS, CDR2 YYNGEE. CDR3 nucleotide sequence: TGTGCCAGCAGCGTAGGGGACAGGCACTCCTACGAGCAGTACGTC. Its translation: CASSVGDRHSYEQYV.

This clonotype was seen at least ten times. J is TRBJ2-7 and V is TRBV7-8; TRBD1 agrees at 9 bases. V shed 4 bases, J shed 0 bases, and the junction held 4 bases outside the gene matches. CDR3 length equals 15 residues. CDR1 SGHVS and CDR2 FQNEAQ come from the germline V gene. The DNA of the CDR3 is TGTGCCAGCAGCTCCGACAGGGGGAGCTCCTACGAGCAGTACTTC. Encoded protein: CASSSDRGSSYEQYF.

Ten or more counts support this clonotype. The rearrangement links TRBV7-9 to TRBJ1-1; TRBD1 might be the D (6 bases). Trimming left V 9 bases short and J 4 bases short, with 15 bases between. The germline CDR1 and CDR2 sequences are SEHNR and FQNEAQ (reference sequence). The CDR3 runs to 13 residues. CDR3 DNA sequence: TGTGCCAGTATCAAGGGGGAGGCCACTGAAGCTTTCTTT. Protein product: CASIKGEATEAFF.

The table lists this clonotype with many counts. The gene calls are TRBV7-2 and TRBJ2-5, with 7 bases aligning to TRBD2. This CDR3 comprises 13 residues. CDR1 is SGHTA and CDR2 is FQGNSA in the germline V gene. V was pared by 5 bases and J by 2 bases, with 2 bases of the junction left unmatched. CDR3 amino acids: CASSLREQETQYF. CDR3 DNA sequence: TGTGCCAGCAGCCTGCGGGAGCAAGAGACCCAGTACTTC.